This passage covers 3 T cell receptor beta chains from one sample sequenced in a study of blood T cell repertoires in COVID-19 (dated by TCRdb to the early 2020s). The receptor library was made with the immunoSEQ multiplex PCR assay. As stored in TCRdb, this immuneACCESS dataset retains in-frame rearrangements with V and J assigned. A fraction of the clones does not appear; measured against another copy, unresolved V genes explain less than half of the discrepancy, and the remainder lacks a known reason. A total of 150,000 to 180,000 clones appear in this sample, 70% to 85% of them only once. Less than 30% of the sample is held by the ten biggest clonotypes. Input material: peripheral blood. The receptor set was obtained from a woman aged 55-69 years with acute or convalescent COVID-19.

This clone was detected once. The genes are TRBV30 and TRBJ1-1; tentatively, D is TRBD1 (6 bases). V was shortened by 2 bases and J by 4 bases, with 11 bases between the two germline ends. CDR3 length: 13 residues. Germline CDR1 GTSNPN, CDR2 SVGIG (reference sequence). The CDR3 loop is CAWSKTGITEAFF. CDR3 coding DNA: TGTGCCTGGAGTAAAACAGGGATCACTGAAGCTTTCTTT.

Here the CDR3 reads CASSERTGPRLGELFF. CDR3 bases: TGTGCCAGCAGTGAACGGACAGGCCCAAGGCTAGGGGAGCTGTTTTTT. The rearrangement uses TRBV6-1 and TRBJ2-2; TRBD1 aligns across 7 bases. The ends lost 2 bases at V and 8 bases at J; junction bases unmatched: 11. The CDR3 extends over 16 amino acids. Germline V gene lookup returns CDR1 MNHNS and CDR2 SASEGT.

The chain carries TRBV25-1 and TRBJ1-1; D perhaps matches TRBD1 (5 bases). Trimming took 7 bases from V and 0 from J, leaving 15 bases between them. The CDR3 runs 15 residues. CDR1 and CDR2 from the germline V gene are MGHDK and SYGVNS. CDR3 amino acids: CASNGRGSVNTEAFF. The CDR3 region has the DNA TGTGCCAGCAACGGAAGGGGTTCGGTGAACACTGAAGCTTTCTTT.